Shown below are 17 T cell receptor beta chains from a single sample sequenced in a study of CD8+CD57+ T cells in acquired aplastic anemia. The template for TCR beta VDJ and CDR3 sequence profiling was genomic DNA. TCRdb used MiXCR to reprocess the reads, holding one entry per CDR3 protein. Of roughly 420,000 distinct CDR3 sequences in the sample, approximately 70% were seen once. Sample: sorted CD4+, CD8+, or CD8+CD57+ T cells (not recorded which) from PBMCs. These receptors all stem from a human donor in good health, serving as a control.

The gene calls are TRBV6-2 or TRBV6-3 and TRBJ2-7; D is unresolved. CDR1 and CDR2 (germline): MNHEY, SVGEGT. V was clipped by 6 bases and J by 3 bases, with 12 bases between them. This CDR3 region has 13 residues. CDR3 sequence (DNA): TGTGCCAGCAGAAACTGGAAAGACTACGAGCAGTACTTC. It specifies CASRNWKDYEQYF.

This clonotype is a singleton in its sample. The J gene is TRBJ2-3, the V gene TRBV7-2; 7 positions agree with TRBD2. The CDR3 spans 16 residues. With V trimmed by 5 bases and J by 5 bases, 13 bases remained unmatched. Germline V gene sequence: CDR1 SGHTA, CDR2 FQGNSA. For the CDR3, the DNA is TGTGCCAGCAGCGACCCGACGGGCGGGGGACGAGATACGCAGTATTTT. It is translated as CASSDPTGGGRDTQYF.

A word on this clonotype: This may be a read error, as it is one base from a much larger clone. The chain uses TRBV10-3 and TRBJ2-6; no clear D. The CDR3 sequence is 15 residues long. The germline CDR1 and CDR2 sequences are ENHRY and SYGVKD. For the CDR3, the DNA is TGTGCCAGCAGTTCTATGGACTCTGGGGCCAACGTCCTGACTTTC. Its protein product is CASSSMDSGANVLTF.

Turning to this clonotype: It is unclear where the CDR3 begins or ends on the DNA, so no DNA is shown, and the CDR3 is as TCRdb lists it. The chain uses TRBV19 and TRBJ1-2; the D call TRBD1 from the table was never checked on the DNA. The CDR3 length is 16 residues, termini included. The germline V gene encodes CDR1 LNHDA and CDR2 SQIVND (reference sequence). CDR3 sequence reads: CASTPEQTNYGYTFSF.

The rearrangement links TRBV7-9 to TRBJ2-1, with D possibly being TRBD2 (5 bases). Looked up from germline, CDR1 is SEHNR and CDR2 is FQNEAQ (reference sequence). The CDR3 consists of 13 residues. V gave up 4 bases and J gave up 10 bases, with 14 bases separating them. The DNA of the CDR3 is TGTGCCAGCAGCTACGACCTTACGGGAGAGCAGTTCTTC. Translating it yields CASSYDLTGEQFF.

In the case of this clonotype: Germline is not matched at one junction end, which may reflect a read error. V and J are TRBV7-2 and TRBJ2-7; D gene uncertain. CDR1 and CDR2 (germline): SGHTA, FQGNSA. The CDR3 runs to 11 residues. The DNA for the CDR3 is TGTGCCAGCAGTGTCCGATACGAAGGGTCCTTC. It specifies CASSVRYEGSF.

This chain's CDR3 is CASSVPPGTGHEKLFF. CDR3 bases: TGTGCCAGCAGTGTTCCCCCGGGGACAGGGCATGAAAAACTGTTTTTT. The V call is TRBV7-2, the J call TRBJ1-4, with 9 positions matching TRBD1. The germline CDR1 and CDR2 sequences are SGHTA and FQGNSA. This CDR3 is built from 16 residues. V shed 6 bases and J 6 bases; nucleotides not matched to a gene: 11.

Of note for this clonotype: Its ends do not fully match the called genes, so a read error is possible. V usage is TRBV6-6 and J usage is TRBJ2-2; 8 bases line up with TRBD1. There are 16 residues in the CDR3. The germline V gene has CDR1 MNHNY and CDR2 SVGAGI (reference sequence). The CDR3 DNA sequence: TGTGCCATCAGTTTATCTGGACAGGGGAACACCGGGGAGCTGTTTTTT. Translation: CAISLSGQGNTGELFF.

The gene calls are TRBV11-2 and TRBJ1-2; the match to TRBD1 covers 7 bases. With 5 bases clipped from V and 7 bases from J, the junction kept 7 bases outside the gene matches. In germline, CDR1 is SGHAT, CDR2 FQNNGV. This CDR3 is built from 13 residues. Here the CDR3 DNA reads TGTGCCAGCAGCCTGGACAGGACTGGTGGCTACACCTTC. The encoded protein is CASSLDRTGGYTF.

This chain links TRBV5-5 with TRBJ2-3, with TRBD2 matching 8 bases. The CDR3 is 15 amino acids. Germline loops: CDR1 SGHKS, CDR2 YYEKEE (reference sequence). V lost 5 bases, J lost 1 base, and 6 bases stayed unmatched. Here the CDR3 reads CASSARGEGTDTQYF. The CDR3 bases are TGTGCCAGCAGTGCGCGGGGGGAGGGCACAGATACGCAGTATTTT.

The chain carries TRBV9 and TRBJ2-5; 9 bases are a match to TRBD1. The V gene end was trimmed by 4 bases and the J gene end by 12 bases; junction bases not matched to a gene: 16. Per the germline V gene, CDR1 is SGDLS and CDR2 is YYNGEE. There are 15 residues in the CDR3. The CDR3 protein is CASSLAGTGPPRKYF. The CDR3 DNA reads TGTGCCAGCAGCTTAGCCGGGACAGGGCCCCCGCGTAAGTACTTC.

Concerning this clonotype: The CDR3 ends on some other residue instead of the conserved phenylalanine or tryptophan, so this is likely a read error. The chain is built from TRBV2 and TRBJ1-2; D remains unclear. In germline, CDR1 is SNHLY, CDR2 FYNNEI. The CDR3 sequence is 11 residues long. Trimming took off 3 bases at V and 6 bases at J, with 5 bases between the two ends. The CDR3 sequence is CASSEEDGYTC. The CDR3 DNA follows: TGTGCCAGCAGTGAGGAGGATGGCTACACCTGC.

A remark on this clonotype: Germline and junction disagree at one end, which may indicate a read error. The chain has TRBV19 and TRBJ1-2, with TRBD1 as a possible D gene (6 bases). The CDR3 runs 16 residues. From germline, CDR1 is LNHDA and CDR2 SQIVND (reference sequence). CDR3 region: CASPTGDTGAGNTINF. The CDR3 DNA reads TGTGCCAGTCCCACTGGGGATACGGGGGCCGGAAACACCATCAACTTC.

This clonotype was counted many times. The V call is TRBV6-5, the J call TRBJ1-5; D is possibly TRBD1 (6 bases). The V gene's germline CDR1 is MNHEY and CDR2 SVGAGI. The ends were cut back, 5 bases at V and 5 bases at J, with 13 bases in the middle. CDR3 length: 14 amino acids. CDR3 sequence reads: CASSRSGADQPQHF. The CDR3, as DNA: TGTGCCAGCAGTCGTTCAGGGGCGGATCAGCCCCAGCATTTT.

The chain has TRBV9 and TRBJ1-2; D unresolved. V was shortened by 4 bases and J by 9 bases, with 25 bases between the two germline ends. This CDR3 has 16 residues. Looked up from germline, CDR1 is SGDLS and CDR2 is YYNGEE. CDR3 nucleotide sequence: TGTGCCAGCAGCTTAGCCTCATCTGGGGAGACCCAGTGCTACACCTTC. Protein: CASSLASSGETQCYTF.

The V gene is TRBV7-2, the J gene TRBJ2-5; D gene unclear. In germline, CDR1 is SGHTA, CDR2 FQGNSA. V gave up 8 bases and J gave up 6 bases, with 19 bases separating them. This CDR3 spans 14 amino acids. CDR3 coding DNA: TGTGCCAGCCGCTCCCGAAAGAGGAAGCAGACCCAGTACTTC. Protein sequence: CASRSRKRKQTQYF.

This clonotype occurred many times. V usage is TRBV10-3 and J usage is TRBJ2-1; 13 bases line up with TRBD2. Germline loops: CDR1 ENHRY, CDR2 SYGVKD. This CDR3 has 17 amino acids. Trimming removed 3 bases from V and 0 bases from J; junction bases left unmatched: 2. The CDR3: CAISDRTSGSSYNEQFF. CDR3 sequence (DNA): TGTGCCATCAGTGACAGGACTAGCGGGAGCTCCTACAATGAGCAGTTCTTC.